The source of this TCR beta chain is a study of T cell changes during pregnancy in multiple sclerosis (dated 2019 in TCRdb). About the study as a whole: In women with multiple sclerosis, the researchers looked at how the T cell repertoire shifted as pregnancy progressed.

A word on this clone: Its cognate antigen has yet to be identified. Per-base qualities were not stored, and no clone one base away is much larger.

At the junction V is shortened by 5 bases and J by 8 bases, with 15 bases in between. Including cysteine and phenylalanine, the CDR3 has 14 amino acids. The sequence is cut down to CDR3 DNA, 42 bases in frame from base 1. CDR1 SEHNR and CDR2 FQNEAQ are derived from the germline V gene (reference sequence). The method was the immunoSEQ multiplex PCR assay. Entries here come from immuneACCESS through TCRdb and include only in-frame sequences with V and J called. Some clones fail to appear in such tables; in the studies checked, an unresolved V gene covers under half of the shortfall, and the cause of the remainder is unknown. For this sample the table gives just over 90,000 clones, of which roughly nine tenths were detected only once. The ten largest account for under 2% of the sample.

The source of this sequence is a female donor in good health, enrolled as a control in a pregnancy study. Recombination linked TRBV7-9 to TRBJ2-2, and TRBD2 may be the D gene, going by 5 matching bases. Sequenced here: peripheral blood, sampled after pregnancy. The CDR3 reads CASSLEGSAGELFF. At the DNA level, the sequence is TGTGCCAGCAGCCTCGAGGGTTCGGCTGGGGAGCTGTTTTTT.